The T cell receptor beta chain under discussion was sequenced for a study of ipilimumab plus nivolumab after autologous stem cell transplantation. TCRdb's copy holds only in-frame clones and misses some; the assay was immunoSEQ multiplex PCR. The repertoire consists of some 25,000 clones, with roughly 84% occurring once and the leading ten covering roughly 5.5%. With 6 bases removed from V and 0 bases from J, the gap between germline ends came to 6 bases. The CDR3 is 14 amino acids. Germline-derived CDR1 and CDR2 are MNHNS and SASEGT. The receptor's source is a male donor with diffuse large B-cell lymphoma. This sequence joins TRBV6-1 and TRBJ2-6; possibly TRBD2 for D (6 bases). Sample: PBMCs, taken in a trial of ipilimumab plus nivolumab as post-transplant consolidation. The CDR3 DNA sequence: TGTGCCAGCAGGGGGGGCTCTGGGGCCAACGTCCTGACTTTC. Amino acids: CASRGGSGANVLTF.